These 32 T cell receptor beta chains share one sample of origin, sequenced in a study of shared clonotypes between healthy human individuals. The method was immunoSEQ multiplex PCR; TCRdb's version includes in-frame clones alone and lacks a portion of them. The sample has roughly 490,000 clones, around 79% seen once; the top ten hold about 12%. Specimen: PBMCs. The receptors derive from a woman between 40 and 55 years old in good health. Some clones in this sample may be carry-over from other donors' samples.

The rearrangement joins TRBV7-8 to TRBJ2-2; 11 bases align to TRBD1. Germline CDR1 SGHVS, CDR2 FQNEAQ. This CDR3 has 15 residues. With 5 bases clipped from V and 2 bases from J, the junction kept 1 base outside the gene matches. The CDR3: CASSRTGGNTGELFF. CDR3 DNA: TGTGCCAGCAGCCGGACAGGGGGCAACACCGGGGAGCTGTTTTTT.

This clone was counted a few times. A read error may explain this, as a much larger clone is one base away. The chain employs TRBV2 and TRBJ2-3, with 15 bases fitting TRBD2. The V segment lost 3 bases and the J segment 4 bases; nucleotides outside the gene matches: 2. CDR1 and CDR2 (germline): SNHLY, FYNNEI. The CDR3 covers 16 residues. CDR3: CASSDGLAGGPDTQYF. In DNA, the CDR3 is TGTGCCAGCAGTGACGGACTAGCGGGAGGGCCAGATACGCAGTATTTT. The complete variable domain, with remaining parts taken from reference TRBV2 and TRBJ2-3, reads EPEVTQTPSHQVTQMGQEVILRCVPISNHLYFYWYRQILGQKVEFLVSFYNNEISEKSEIFDDQFSVERPDGSNFTLKIRSTKLEDSAMYFCASSDGLAGGPDTQYFGPGTRLTVL.

This chain connects TRBV2 to TRBJ1-4; D is uncertain. From germline, CDR1 is SNHLY and CDR2 FYNNEI. The CDR3 is made up of 11 amino acids. V was shortened by 7 bases and J by 5 bases, with 5 bases between the two germline ends. The CDR3 loop is CASTLNEKLFF. The DNA for the CDR3 is TGTGCCAGCACCCTAAATGAAAAACTGTTTTTT.

The table lists this clone with a few counts. The chain joins TRBV10-3 to TRBJ1-6; tentative D call: TRBD1 (6 bases). Trimming pared 2 bases from V and 7 bases from J, leaving 12 bases between. The CDR3 is 15 amino acids. Germline loops: CDR1 ENHRY, CDR2 SYGVKD. The CDR3 reads CAISEGGPQNSPLHF. In DNA form, the CDR3 reads TGTGCCATCAGTGAGGGGGGGCCGCAGAATTCACCCCTCCACTTT.

This chain uses TRBV28 with TRBJ1-2, with D possibly being TRBD1 (6 bases). V was clipped by 2 bases and J by 5 bases, with 9 bases between them. The CDR3 runs to 13 residues. Germline V gene sequence: CDR1 MDHEN, CDR2 SYDVKM. The CDR3 DNA reads as TGTGCCAGCAGTTTAGGGGGGCGGTATGGCTACACCTTC. It specifies CASSLGGRYGYTF.

J is TRBJ2-5 and V is TRBV19, with 7 bases that match TRBD1. The germline V gene has CDR1 LNHDA and CDR2 SQIVND (reference sequence). Losses at the gene ends were 5 bases for V and 7 bases for J; bases not matched to a gene: 7. CDR3 size: 13 residues. CDR3: CASSRTGRVTQYF. As DNA, the CDR3 is TGTGCCAGTAGTCGGACAGGAAGAGTGACCCAGTACTTC.

The V and J genes are TRBV7-8 and TRBJ2-5, with a tentative D call TRBD1 (5 bases). CDR1 SGHVS and CDR2 FQNEAQ come from the germline V gene. With 3 bases removed from V and 7 bases from J, the gap between germline ends came to 18 bases. The CDR3 loop spans 15 amino acids. CDR3 loop: CASSLAGRGFGTQYF. The CDR3 coding sequence is TGTGCCAGCAGCTTGGCCGGAAGGGGTTTCGGGACCCAGTACTTC.

V is TRBV27 and J is TRBJ1-1; D is uncertain. Germline V gene data show CDR1 as MNHEY and CDR2 as SMNVEV (reference sequence). The ends were cut back, 2 bases at V and 4 bases at J, with 14 bases in the middle. CDR3 length: 15 residues. CDR3 DNA: TGTGCCAGCAGTTTAATACCGGGGTCAGGCACTGAAGCTTTCTTT. Amino acid sequence: CASSLIPGSGTEAFF.

The gene calls are TRBV9 and TRBJ2-1; unclear D gene. Between the trimmed V and J ends, which lost 0 bases and 5 bases, there was a span of 6 bases. The CDR3 spans 13 residues. Germline V CDR1 and CDR2: SGDLS, YYNGEE. The CDR3 spells CASSVDGDNEQFF. CDR3 DNA sequence: TGTGCCAGCAGCGTAGATGGGGACAATGAGCAGTTCTTC. Using reference TRBV9 and TRBJ2-1 for the parts outside the CDR3, the full variable domain is DSGVTQTPKHLITATGQRVTLRCSPRSGDLSVYWYQQSLDQGLQFLIQYYNGEERAKGNILERFSAQQFPDLHSELNLSSLELGDSALYFCASSVDGDNEQFFGPGTRLTVL.

J is TRBJ2-5 and V is TRBV18, with D hard to call. The J call could be wrong; TRBJ2-7 is a better fit for the DNA end. CDR1 and CDR2 (germline): KGHSH, LQKENI. The length of the CDR3 is 16 residues. The CDR3 DNA follows: TGTGCCAGCTCATCGACGCGGAATAAAGTATCCTACGAGCAGTACTTC. Translating gives CASSSTRNKVSYEQYF.

In DNA form, the CDR3 reads TGTGCCAGCAGCAGGGACAGGGGCGAGCAGTACTTC. It yields the protein CASSRDRGEQYF. The rearrangement joins TRBV7-9 to TRBJ2-7, with 10 bases matching TRBD1. The CDR3 is made up of 12 amino acids. Losses at the gene ends were 5 bases for V and 6 bases for J; bases not matched to a gene: 1. Germline lookup yields CDR1 SEHNR and CDR2 FQNEAQ (reference sequence).

The rearrangement links TRBV5-1 to TRBJ2-1; 13 bases are shared with TRBD2. V shed 1 base and J 4 bases; nucleotides not matched to a gene: 8. There are 18 residues in the CDR3. From germline, CDR1 is SGHRS and CDR2 YFSETQ. The CDR3 sequence is CASSLPRRTSGSYNEQFF. The CDR3 DNA sequence: TGCGCCAGCAGCTTGCCCCGTCGGACTAGCGGGAGTTACAATGAGCAGTTCTTC.

This rearrangement joins TRBV11-3 to TRBJ1-1; the D gene is possibly TRBD1 (6 bases). From germline, CDR1 is SGHNT and CDR2 YENEEA. Trimming took 5 bases from V and 3 from J, leaving 13 bases between them. This CDR3 has 14 amino acids. In DNA form, the CDR3 reads TGTGCCAGCAGCCCCAGGGAGGGGGACACTGAAGCTTTCTTT. Protein sequence: CASSPREGDTEAFF.

On this clone: A much larger clone is a single base away; this may be a read error. The gene calls are TRBV28 and TRBJ2-7; D is possibly TRBD1 or TRBD2 (5 bases each). This CDR3 comprises 15 residues. Trimming removed 5 bases at V and 2 bases at J, with 16 bases between. The V gene's germline CDR1 is MDHEN and CDR2 SYDVKM. This CDR3 reads CASSRGRLGPYEQYF. The CDR3 DNA follows: TGTGCCAGCAGTCGGGGACGGCTGGGCCCCTACGAGCAGTACTTC.

The chain uses TRBV28 and TRBJ2-7; the match to TRBD1 covers 7 bases. V dropped 6 bases and J dropped 6; count of bases not matched to a gene: 8. CDR1 is MDHEN and CDR2 is SYDVKM in the germline V gene. The CDR3 runs 13 residues. The CDR3 is CASSHDRVREQYF. In nucleotides, the CDR3 is TGTGCCAGCAGCCACGACAGGGTGCGCGAGCAGTACTTC.

The chain links TRBV4-3 to TRBJ2-3; D unclear. The CDR3 length is 13 residues. Germline values: CDR1 LGHNA, CDR2 YSLEER. V dropped 0 bases and J dropped 5 bases, with 6 bases sitting between them. This CDR3 is CASSQDPGDTQYF. CDR3 in DNA: TGCGCCAGCAGCCAAGACCCTGGAGATACGCAGTATTTT.

This chain joins TRBV21-1 and TRBJ1-2; the table's D gene call, TRBD1, was not cross checked with the DNA. TRBV21-1 is designated a pseudogene. The CDR3 is 13 residues long. CDR3 in DNA: TGTGCCATCCCGACAGGGGGTAACTATGGCTACACCTTC. This codes for CAIPTGGNYGYTF.

The rearrangement uses TRBV7-8 and TRBJ2-2; D not resolved. Germline CDR1 SGHVS, CDR2 FQNEAQ. V was pared by 5 bases and J by 0 bases, with 7 bases between. CDR3 length: 14 residues. As DNA, the CDR3 is TGTGCCAGCAGCGCGGACCCGAACACCGGGGAGCTGTTTTTT. Encoded protein: CASSADPNTGELFF.

This chain joins TRBV9 and TRBJ2-5; 9 bases line up with TRBD1. Germline V gene lookup returns CDR1 SGDLS and CDR2 YYNGEE. CDR3 size: 15 residues. V shed 5 bases, J shed 4 bases, and the junction held 9 bases outside the gene matches. The CDR3 region is CASSTGATGGETQYF. The DNA of the CDR3 is TGTGCCAGCAGTACCGGAGCGACAGGGGGAGAGACCCAGTACTTC.

The chain carries TRBV6-1 and TRBJ2-3, with 13 bases aligning to TRBD2. The CDR3 consists of 17 residues. V lost 0 bases, J lost 9 bases, and 9 bases stayed unmatched. Germline V gives CDR1 MNHNS, CDR2 SASEGT. The CDR3 here is CASSEAELAGGPWTQYF. The DNA for the CDR3 is TGTGCCAGCAGTGAAGCGGAACTAGCGGGAGGGCCGTGGACGCAGTATTTT.

This clone is a singleton in its sample. The genes are TRBV7-9 and TRBJ2-7; 9 bases map to TRBD2. This CDR3 spans 17 amino acids. The junction had 15 bases not matched to a gene; V was cut back by 5 bases and J by 4 bases. Germline CDR1 SEHNR, CDR2 FQNEAQ (reference sequence). The CDR3 DNA sequence: TGTGCCAGCAGCCCCAGAGGAGGAGCTAGCGGGGCATACGAGCAGTACTTC. It encodes CASSPRGGASGAYEQYF.

The table lists this clone with a count of one. The CDR3 is CASSTPGLAGTLYF. The CDR3 DNA reads as TGTGCCAGCAGCACGCCGGGACTAGCGGGTACACTGTACTTC. The V gene is TRBV5-6, the J gene TRBJ2-5; 12 bases are shared with TRBD2. This CDR3 has 14 amino acids. In germline, CDR1 is SGHDT, CDR2 YYEEEE. Unmatched junction bases numbered 11, after V lost 4 bases and J lost 13 bases.

The genes are TRBV27 and TRBJ1-1; 7 nucleotides agree with TRBD1. V lost 6 bases to trimming and J lost 7 bases; unmatched junction nucleotides: 2. The CDR3 runs to 11 residues. The germline V gene has CDR1 MNHEY and CDR2 SMNVEV (reference sequence). The DNA of the CDR3 is TGTGCCAGCAGCAGGGGGTTTGAAGCTTTCTTT. Protein product: CASSRGFEAFF.

This clone came up many times. The V gene is TRBV6-5, the J gene TRBJ2-3; D unclear. The CDR3 consists of 14 residues. Per the germline V gene, CDR1 is MNHEY and CDR2 is SVGAGI. Deletions cut 3 bases from V and 3 bases from J, with 10 bases between. CDR3 protein: CASSYNAQTDTQYF. Written as DNA, the CDR3 is TGTGCCAGCAGTTATAACGCGCAAACAGATACGCAGTATTTT.

This rearrangement joins TRBV4-2 to TRBJ1-1, with D possibly matching TRBD1 (5 bases). The germline gives CDR1 LGHNA, CDR2 YNFKEQ. CDR3 size: 14 residues. The germline V and J ends were trimmed by 5 bases and 1 base, with 11 bases remaining between them. The CDR3 DNA reads as TGTGCCAGCAGCAGAGATACAGGGAACACTGAAGCTTTCTTT. Amino acids: CASSRDTGNTEAFF.

This clone was recorded only once. The V and J genes are TRBV5-4 and TRBJ1-1; TRBD1 matches 9 bases. V lost 4 bases, J lost 5 bases, and 6 bases stayed unmatched. Germline assignment: CDR1 SGHNT and CDR2 YYREEE (reference sequence). The CDR3 is 14 amino acids. DNA for the CDR3: TGTGCCAGCAGCACTAACAGGGGGCGGACTGAAGCTTTCTTT. Translated: CASSTNRGRTEAFF. Together with reference TRBV5-4 and TRBJ1-1, the CDR3 gives the full variable domain: ETGVTQSPTHLIKTRGQQVTLRCSSQSGHNTVSWYQQALGQGPQFIFQYYREEENGRGNFPPRFSGLQFPNYSSELNVNALELDDSALYLCASSTNRGRTEAFFGQGTRLTVV.

This chain links TRBV4-2 with TRBJ2-1; the match to TRBD2 covers 14 bases. The length of the CDR3 is 16 residues. The V and J ends lost 4 bases and 4 bases, in that order; junction bases with no gene match: 3. Per the germline V gene, CDR1 is LGHNA and CDR2 is YNFKEQ. CDR3 nucleotides: TGTGCCAGCAGCCGGGGGACTAGCGGGAGTTACAATGAGCAGTTCTTC. Protein product: CASSRGTSGSYNEQFF.

V gene TRBV30 combines with J gene TRBJ2-7; the D is unclear. Germline CDR1 GTSNPN, CDR2 SVGIG (reference sequence). Trimming took off 0 bases at V and 7 bases at J, with 13 bases between the two ends. The CDR3 loop spans 13 amino acids. The CDR3 reads CAWSVRPRAEQYF. The CDR3 DNA is TGTGCCTGGAGTGTACGCCCACGGGCAGAGCAGTACTTC.

As concerns this clone: This CDR3 is also generated by other DNA sequences in the sample. V gene TRBV18 combines with J gene TRBJ2-2; tentative D call: TRBD1 (6 bases). The CDR3 consists of 13 residues. Germline V gives CDR1 KGHSH, CDR2 LQKENI. With 6 bases removed from V and 4 bases from J, the gap between germline ends came to 9 bases. CDR3 DNA: TGTGCCAGCTCCCCGGACAGCACCGGGGAGCTGTTTTTT. Protein product: CASSPDSTGELFF.

This chain connects TRBV7-2 to TRBJ2-5; D remains ambiguous. CDR1 and CDR2 (germline): SGHTA, FQGNSA. The CDR3 contains 15 residues. The ends were cut back, 0 bases at V and 5 bases at J, with 13 bases in the middle. The CDR3 spells CASSLAVRFGETQYF. For the CDR3, the DNA is TGTGCCAGCAGCTTAGCGGTACGGTTTGGGGAGACCCAGTACTTC.

The chain has TRBV7-6 and TRBJ2-2; no clear D. V was clipped by 5 bases and J by 6 bases, with 10 bases between them. Germline V gene sequence: CDR1 SGHVS, CDR2 FNYEAQ. The CDR3 loop spans 13 amino acids. CDR3: CASSAHQAGELFF. CDR3 bases: TGTGCCAGCAGCGCACATCAGGCCGGGGAGCTGTTTTTT.

V gene TRBV7-3 combines with J gene TRBJ1-3, with D possibly matching TRBD1 (5 bases). V gave up 2 bases and J gave up 2 bases, with 7 bases separating them. The CDR3 loop spans 14 amino acids. Germline V CDR1 and CDR2: SGHTA, FQGTGA. CDR3 amino acids: CASSLGGPGNTIYF. CDR3 nucleotide sequence: TGTGCCAGCAGCTTAGGGGGTCCTGGAAACACCATATATTTT.